The clone carrying this T cell receptor beta chain is termed large (0.1 to 1%). What it recognizes is unknown. This sample stems from a study of neoadjuvant anti-PD-1 for oral cavity cancer. Two replicates per tumor sample, mostly from 4.8 ug of genomic DNA. TCRdb keeps only in-frame clones here, not all; method: immunoSEQ multiplex PCR. The sample lists roughly 2,000 clones; roughly three fifths were seen once. The CDR3 is made up of 16 amino acids. As to time point: after neoadjuvant nivolumab, at surgical resection. Patients had newly diagnosed, untreated stage II-IVA oral cavity squamous cell carcinoma. Study-level findings and limits: TCR analyses covered only three patients per response group. Greater tumor shrinkage accompanied bigger post-treatment sizes of preexisting clones.

The source of this sequence is a person between 40 and 85 years old with oral cavity squamous cell carcinoma. Sequenced material: tumor tissue, taken after nivolumab (anti-PD-1) treatment. V and J are TRBV21-1 and TRBJ2-3; no check of the table's D call, TRBD2, against the DNA was made. TRBV21-1 is a documented pseudogene. The CDR3 DNA is TGTGCCAGCATCCGCCAAGGAGACCGACCCACAGATACGCAGTATTTT. This gives the protein CASIRQGDRPTDTQYF.